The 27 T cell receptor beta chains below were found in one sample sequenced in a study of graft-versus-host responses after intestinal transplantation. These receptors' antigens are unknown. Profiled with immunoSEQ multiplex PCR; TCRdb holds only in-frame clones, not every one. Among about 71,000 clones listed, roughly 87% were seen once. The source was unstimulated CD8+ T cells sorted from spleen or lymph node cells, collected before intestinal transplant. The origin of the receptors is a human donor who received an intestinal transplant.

The CDR3 protein is CASSLQTKRVADTQYF. In DNA, the CDR3 is TGCGCCAGCAGCTTACAGACCAAGAGGGTAGCAGATACGCAGTATTTT. V is TRBV5-1 and J is TRBJ2-3; tentatively, D is TRBD2 (5 bases). V was clipped by 2 bases and J by 4 bases, with 17 bases between them. CDR1 and CDR2 from the germline V gene are SGHRS and YFSETQ. CDR3 length equals 16 residues.

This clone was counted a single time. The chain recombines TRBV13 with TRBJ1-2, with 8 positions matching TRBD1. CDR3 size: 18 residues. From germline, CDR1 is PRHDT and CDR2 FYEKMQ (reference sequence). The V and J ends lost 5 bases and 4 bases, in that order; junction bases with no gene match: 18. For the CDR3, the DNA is TGTGCCAGCAGCCCACGCCTTACTGGGACAGGCGAGCTCTATGGCTACACCTTC. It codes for CASSPRLTGTGELYGYTF.

The CDR3 coding sequence is TGTGCCAGCAGCCCCGGTGTTGGTGCAACTAATGAAAAACTGTTTTTT. This gives the protein CASSPGVGATNEKLFF. This chain connects TRBV9 to TRBJ1-4; D is ambiguous. The CDR3 has 16 residues. V was trimmed by 4 bases and J by 0 bases, leaving 13 bases between them. Germline loops: CDR1 SGDLS, CDR2 YYNGEE.

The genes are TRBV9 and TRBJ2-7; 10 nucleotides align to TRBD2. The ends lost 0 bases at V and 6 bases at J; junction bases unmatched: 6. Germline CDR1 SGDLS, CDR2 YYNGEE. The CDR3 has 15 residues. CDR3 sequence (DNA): TGTGCCAGCAGCGTAGAAACTAGCGGGGCATTCGAGCAGTACTTC. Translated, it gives CASSVETSGAFEQYF.

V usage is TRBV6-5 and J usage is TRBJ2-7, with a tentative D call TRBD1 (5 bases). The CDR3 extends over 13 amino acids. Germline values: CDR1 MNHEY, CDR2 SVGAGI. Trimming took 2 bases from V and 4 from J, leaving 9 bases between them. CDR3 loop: CASSYGRVYEQYF. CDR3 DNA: TGTGCCAGCAGTTACGGCAGGGTTTACGAGCAGTACTTC.

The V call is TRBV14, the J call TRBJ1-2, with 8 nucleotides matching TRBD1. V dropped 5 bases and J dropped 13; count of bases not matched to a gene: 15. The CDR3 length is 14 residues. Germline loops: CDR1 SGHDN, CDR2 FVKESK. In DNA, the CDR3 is TGTGCCAGCAGCAAAACCCCTAACAGGGGGGATGTCACCTTC. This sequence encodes CASSKTPNRGDVTF.

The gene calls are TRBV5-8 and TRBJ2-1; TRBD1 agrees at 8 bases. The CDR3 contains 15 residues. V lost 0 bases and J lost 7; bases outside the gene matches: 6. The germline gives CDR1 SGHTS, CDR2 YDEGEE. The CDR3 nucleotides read TGTGCCAGCAGCTTGGGGCCTACAGGGGGGAATGAGCAGTTCTTC. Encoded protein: CASSLGPTGGNEQFF.

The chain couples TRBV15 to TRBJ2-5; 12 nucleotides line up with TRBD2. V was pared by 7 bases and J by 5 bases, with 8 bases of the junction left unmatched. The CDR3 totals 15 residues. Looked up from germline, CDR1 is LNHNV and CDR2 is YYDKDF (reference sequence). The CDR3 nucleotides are TGTGCCACCACCCGGACTAGCGGGGCGCTTGAGACCCAGTACTTC. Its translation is CATTRTSGALETQYF. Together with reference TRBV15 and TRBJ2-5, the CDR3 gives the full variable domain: DAMVIQNPRYQVTQFGKPVTLSCSQTLNHNVMYWYQQKSSQAPKLLFHYYDKDFNNEADTPDNFQSRRPNTSFCFLDIRSPGLGDTAMYLCATTRTSGALETQYFGPGTRLLVL.

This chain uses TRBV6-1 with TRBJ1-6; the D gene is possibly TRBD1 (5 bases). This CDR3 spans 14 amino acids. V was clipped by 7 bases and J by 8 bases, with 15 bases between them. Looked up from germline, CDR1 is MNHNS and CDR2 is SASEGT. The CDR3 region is CASTTVEGYSPLHF. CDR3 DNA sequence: TGTGCCAGCACTACAGTGGAGGGGTATTCACCCCTCCACTTT.

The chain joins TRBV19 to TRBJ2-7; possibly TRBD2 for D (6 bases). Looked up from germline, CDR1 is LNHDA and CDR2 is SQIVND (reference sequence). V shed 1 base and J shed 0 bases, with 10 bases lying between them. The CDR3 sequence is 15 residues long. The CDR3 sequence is CASSIGGGSSYEQYF. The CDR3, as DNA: TGTGCCAGTAGTATAGGGGGAGGCTCCTCCTACGAGCAGTACTTC.

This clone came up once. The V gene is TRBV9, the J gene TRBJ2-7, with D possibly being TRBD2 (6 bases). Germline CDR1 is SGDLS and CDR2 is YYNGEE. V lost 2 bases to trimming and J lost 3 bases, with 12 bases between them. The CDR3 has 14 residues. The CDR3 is CASSVGGDDYEQYF. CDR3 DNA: TGTGCCAGCAGCGTCGGAGGGGACGACTACGAGCAGTACTTC.

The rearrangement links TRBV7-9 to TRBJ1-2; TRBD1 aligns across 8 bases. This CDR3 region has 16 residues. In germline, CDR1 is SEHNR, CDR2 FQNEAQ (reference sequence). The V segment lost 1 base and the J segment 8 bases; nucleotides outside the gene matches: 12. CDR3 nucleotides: TGTGCCAGCAGCTTAGAGTCCCCCGGCAGGGGGCAAGGCTACACCTTC. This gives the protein CASSLESPGRGQGYTF.

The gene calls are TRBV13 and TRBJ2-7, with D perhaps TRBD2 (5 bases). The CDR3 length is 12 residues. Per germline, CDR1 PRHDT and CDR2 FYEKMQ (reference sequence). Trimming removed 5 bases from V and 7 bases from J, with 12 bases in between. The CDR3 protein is CASSTGGREQYF. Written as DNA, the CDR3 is TGTGCCAGCAGCACGGGCGGGCGGGAGCAGTACTTC. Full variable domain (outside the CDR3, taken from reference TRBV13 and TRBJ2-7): AAGVIQSPRHLIKEKRETATLKCYPIPRHDTVYWYQQGPGQDPQFLISFYEKMQSDKGSIPDRFSAQQFSDYHSELNMSSLELGDSALYFCASSTGGREQYFGPGTRLTVT.

Here the CDR3 DNA reads TGCGCCAGCAGCTTAGGGGAGGGCACTGAAGCTTTCTTT. Residues: CASSLGEGTEAFF. The chain links TRBV5-1 to TRBJ1-1; TRBD1 is a possible D gene (5 bases). Germline V gene lookup returns CDR1 SGHRS and CDR2 YFSETQ. The CDR3 loop spans 13 amino acids. The germline V and J ends were trimmed by 2 bases and 4 bases, with 9 bases remaining between them.

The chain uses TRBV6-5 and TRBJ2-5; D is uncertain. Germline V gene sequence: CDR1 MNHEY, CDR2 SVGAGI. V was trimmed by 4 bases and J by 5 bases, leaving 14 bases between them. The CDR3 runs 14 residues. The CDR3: CASSSRRPWETQYF. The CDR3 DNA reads TGTGCCAGCAGTTCGCGGCGGCCGTGGGAGACCCAGTACTTC.

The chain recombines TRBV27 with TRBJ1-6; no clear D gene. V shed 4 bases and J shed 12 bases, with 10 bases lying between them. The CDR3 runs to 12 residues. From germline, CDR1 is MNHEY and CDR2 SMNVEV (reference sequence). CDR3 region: CASSYLGGPLHF. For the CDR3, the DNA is TGTGCCAGCAGTTATCTCGGTGGACCCCTCCACTTT.

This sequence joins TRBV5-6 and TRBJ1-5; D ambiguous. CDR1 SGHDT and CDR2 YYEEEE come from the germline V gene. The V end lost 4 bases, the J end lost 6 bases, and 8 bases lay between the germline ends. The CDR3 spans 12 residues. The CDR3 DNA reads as TGTGCCAGCAGCGTCGGTTCTCAGCCCCAGCATTTT. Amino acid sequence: CASSVGSQPQHF. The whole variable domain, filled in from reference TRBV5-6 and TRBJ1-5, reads DAGVTQSPTHLIKTRGQQVTLRCSPKSGHDTVSWYQQALGQGPQFIFQYYEEEERQRGNFPDRFSGHQFPNYSSELNVNALLLGDSALYLCASSVGSQPQHFGDGTRLSIL.

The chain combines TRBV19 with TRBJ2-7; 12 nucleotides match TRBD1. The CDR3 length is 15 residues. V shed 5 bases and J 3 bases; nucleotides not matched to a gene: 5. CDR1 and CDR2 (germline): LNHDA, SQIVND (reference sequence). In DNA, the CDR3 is TGTGCCAGTAGTGCCGGGACAGGGGGCTTCTACGAGCAGTACTTC. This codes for CASSAGTGGFYEQYF.

CDR3: CASSPPLGGNTGELFF. The DNA of the CDR3 is TGTGCCAGCAGCCCCCCCTTAGGGGGGAACACCGGGGAGCTGTTTTTT. The chain couples TRBV7-9 to TRBJ2-2; D might be TRBD1 (6 bases). Trimming stripped 5 bases from V and 1 base from J, with 14 bases between. There are 16 residues in the CDR3. Germline V gene data show CDR1 as SEHNR and CDR2 as FQNEAQ (reference sequence).

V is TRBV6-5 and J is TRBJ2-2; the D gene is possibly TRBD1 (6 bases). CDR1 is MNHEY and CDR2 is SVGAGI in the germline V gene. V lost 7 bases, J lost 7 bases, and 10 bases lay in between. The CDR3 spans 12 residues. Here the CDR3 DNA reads TGTGCCAGCACTCTAGGGGGCGGGGAGCTGTTTTTT. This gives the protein CASTLGGGELFF.

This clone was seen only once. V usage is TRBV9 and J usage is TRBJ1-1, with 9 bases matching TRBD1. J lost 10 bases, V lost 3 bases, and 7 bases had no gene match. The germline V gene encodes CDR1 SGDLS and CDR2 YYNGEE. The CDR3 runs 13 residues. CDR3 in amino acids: CASSEGQGLGAFF. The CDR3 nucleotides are TGTGCCAGCAGCGAGGGACAGGGCCTGGGAGCTTTCTTT.

The CDR3 loop is CASTGVGEKLFF. In nucleotides, the CDR3 is TGTGCCAGCACAGGGGTTGGCGAAAAACTGTTTTTT. The gene calls are TRBV6-5 and TRBJ1-4, with D possibly being TRBD1 (6 bases). The CDR3 is 12 residues long. Germline V gene sequence: CDR1 MNHEY, CDR2 SVGAGI. V dropped 7 bases and J dropped 8 bases, with 11 bases sitting between them.

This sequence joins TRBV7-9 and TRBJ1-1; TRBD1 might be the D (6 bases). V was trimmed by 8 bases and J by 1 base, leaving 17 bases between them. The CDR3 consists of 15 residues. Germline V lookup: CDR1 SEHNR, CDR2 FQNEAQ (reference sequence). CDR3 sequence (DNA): TGTGCCAGCTCAGGGGAGGGGGGGGAGAACACTGAAGCTTTCTTT. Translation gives CASSGEGGENTEAFF.

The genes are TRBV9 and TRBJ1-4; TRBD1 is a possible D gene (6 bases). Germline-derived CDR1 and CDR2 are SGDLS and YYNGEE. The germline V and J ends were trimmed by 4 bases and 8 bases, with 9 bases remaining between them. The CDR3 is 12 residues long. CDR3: CASSSTGEKLFF. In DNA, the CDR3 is TGTGCCAGCAGCAGTACAGGGGAAAAACTGTTTTTT. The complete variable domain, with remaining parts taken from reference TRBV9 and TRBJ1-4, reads DSGVTQTPKHLITATGQRVTLRCSPRSGDLSVYWYQQSLDQGLQFLIQYYNGEERAKGNILERFSAQQFPDLHSELNLSSLELGDSALYFCASSSTGEKLFFGSGTQLSVL.

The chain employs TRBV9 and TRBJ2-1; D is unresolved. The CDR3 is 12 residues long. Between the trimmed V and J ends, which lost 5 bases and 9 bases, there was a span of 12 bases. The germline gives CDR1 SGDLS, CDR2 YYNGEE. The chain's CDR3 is CASSRWSGEQFF. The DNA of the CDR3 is TGTGCCAGCAGTCGTTGGTCCGGTGAGCAGTTCTTC.

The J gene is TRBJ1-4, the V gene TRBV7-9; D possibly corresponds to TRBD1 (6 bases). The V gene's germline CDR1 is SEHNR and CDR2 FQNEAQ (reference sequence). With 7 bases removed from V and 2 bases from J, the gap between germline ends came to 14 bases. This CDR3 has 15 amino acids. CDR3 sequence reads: CASNPWTDTNEKLFF. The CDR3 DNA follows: TGTGCCAGCAACCCATGGACAGATACTAATGAAAAACTGTTTTTT.

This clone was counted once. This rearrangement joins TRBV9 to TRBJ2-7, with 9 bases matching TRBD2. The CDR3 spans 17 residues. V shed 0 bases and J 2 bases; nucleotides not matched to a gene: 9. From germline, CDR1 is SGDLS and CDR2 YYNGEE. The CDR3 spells CASSVGSGGPNPYEQYF. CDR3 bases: TGTGCCAGCAGCGTAGGTAGCGGGGGCCCTAACCCCTACGAGCAGTACTTC.